These 28 T cell receptor beta chains were sequenced from one sample in a study of CD8+ T cells in alopecia areata. RNA was isolated and reverse transcribed to cDNA, the sequencing template. Using immunoSEQ multiplex PCR, the repertoire was profiled, and TCRdb retains in-frame clones only, with some absent. The data hold about 69,000 clones, with roughly 60% observed a single time. The specimen was CD8+ T cells sorted from blood, collected at week 0. The origin of the receptors is a human donor with alopecia areata.

The chain combines TRBV14 with TRBJ2-5; D unresolved. The J call may be mistaken, given a closer DNA end match to TRBJ2-7. CDR3 length equals 14 residues. Germline CDR1 SGHDN, CDR2 FVKESK. The CDR3 nucleotides are TGTGCCAGCAGCCATCGTAACAGATTCTACGAGCAGTACTTC. Its protein product is CASSHRNRFYEQYF.

CDR3 bases: TGCGCCAGCAGCTTTAGAACAGGGGTCACAGATACGCAGTATTTT. This encodes CASSFRTGVTDTQYF. This chain connects TRBV5-1 to TRBJ2-3; TRBD1 matches at 7 bases. J was trimmed by 2 bases and V by 2 bases; bases with no gene match: 5. Germline CDR1 is SGHRS and CDR2 is YFSETQ. CDR3 size: 15 residues. Filled out from reference TRBV5-1 and TRBJ2-3, the complete variable domain reads KAGVTQTPRYLIKTRGQQVTLSCSPISGHRSVSWYQQTPGQGLQFLFEYFSETQRNKGNFPGRFSGRQFSNSRSEMNVSTLELGDSALYLCASSFRTGVTDTQYFGPGTRLTVL.

This chain links TRBV27 with TRBJ1-1, with a weak D call TRBD1 (6 bases). The V and J ends lost 7 bases and 1 base respectively, with 10 bases between them. The CDR3 runs to 13 residues. CDR1 MNHEY and CDR2 SMNVEV come from the germline V gene (reference sequence). In DNA form, the CDR3 reads TGTGCCAGCATGGGGGGCGGGAACACTGAAGCTTTCTTT. It is translated as CASMGGGNTEAFF.

The chain combines TRBV4-1 with TRBJ1-4; TRBD1 is a possible D gene (5 bases). CDR1 MGHRA and CDR2 YSYEKL come from the germline V gene. With 1 base removed from V and 7 bases from J, the gap between germline ends came to 19 bases. This CDR3 region has 17 residues. This CDR3 is CASSQAQTVTGSEKLFF. CDR3 nucleotides: TGCGCCAGCAGCCAAGCACAGACAGTAACGGGTTCTGAAAAACTGTTTTTT.

The V call is TRBV7-9, the J call TRBJ2-2; D uncertain. V was pared by 6 bases and J by 6 bases, with 8 bases between. The CDR3 is made up of 12 amino acids. Germline V gene sequence: CDR1 SEHNR, CDR2 FQNEAQ (reference sequence). The CDR3 DNA sequence: TGTGCCAGCAGGCAAGGTGCCGGGGAGCTGTTTTTT. It codes for CASRQGAGELFF. The entire variable domain, with the rest obtained from reference TRBV7-9 and TRBJ2-2, is as follows: DTGVSQNPRHKITKRGQNVTFRCDPISEHNRLYWYRQTLGQGPEFLTYFQNEAQLEKSRLLSDRFSAERPKGSFSTLEIQRTEQGDSAMYLCASRQGAGELFFGEGSRLTVL.

The chain recombines TRBV9 with TRBJ1-5; D is undetermined. There are 15 residues in the CDR3. Germline CDR1 SGDLS, CDR2 YYNGEE. The V end was cut by 0 bases, the J end by 7 bases, with 14 bases between. The DNA for the CDR3 is TGTGCCAGCAGCGTAGGTGTAACAGTGGGCCAGCCCCAGCATTTT. It translates to CASSVGVTVGQPQHF.

The genes are TRBV7-2 and TRBJ1-2; 8 nucleotides line up with TRBD1. Germline CDR1 is SGHTA and CDR2 is FQGNSA. V trimming: 0 bases; J trimming: 8 bases; junction bases outside the gene matches: 14. The CDR3 has 17 residues. CDR3 sequence (DNA): TGTGCCAGCAGCTTAGCGCGAATGGCAGGGGGCACTGAAGGCTACACCTTC. This gives the protein CASSLARMAGGTEGYTF.

This chain connects TRBV25-1 to TRBJ1-2; the match to TRBD1 covers 7 bases. V was clipped by 4 bases and J by 7 bases; unmatched bases: 3. In germline, CDR1 is MGHDK, CDR2 SYGVNS. CDR3 length: 12 amino acids. The CDR3 DNA is TGTGCCAGCAGTGTTCACAGGGGTGGCTACACCTTC. Protein: CASSVHRGGYTF.

This clone is termed medium-sized (0.01 to 0.1%). The same CDR3 is also encoded by other DNA sequences in this sample. CDR3: CASSLGLAGGNEQFF. Written as DNA, the CDR3 is TGTGCCAGCAGCTTGGGCCTAGCGGGGGGCAATGAGCAGTTCTTC. The chain links TRBV5-6 to TRBJ2-1, with 11 nucleotides matching TRBD2. CDR3 length: 15 residues. V trimming: 0 bases; J trimming: 6 bases; junction bases outside the gene matches: 2. Germline loops: CDR1 SGHDT, CDR2 YYEEEE.

V usage is TRBV25-1 and J usage is TRBJ2-1; no firm D call. Germline V CDR1 and CDR2: MGHDK, SYGVNS. V lost 1 base and J lost 12, with 7 bases in between. The CDR3 length is 11 residues. The CDR3 loop is CASSELLGQFF. The CDR3, as DNA: TGTGCCAGCAGTGAATTGTTGGGGCAGTTCTTC.

The chain uses TRBV28 and TRBJ2-7; D ambiguous. CDR3 size: 12 residues. Germline CDR1 is MDHEN and CDR2 is SYDVKM. V was cut by 5 bases and J by 7 bases, with 12 bases left in between. The CDR3 spells CASSKPRSEQYF. The CDR3 DNA is TGTGCCAGCAGTAAGCCGCGGTCTGAGCAGTACTTC.

The chain is built from TRBV28 and TRBJ2-1; D is unclear. Germline V gene data show CDR1 as MDHEN and CDR2 as SYDVKM. The CDR3 contains 14 residues. Trimming removed 3 bases at V and 0 bases at J, with 6 bases between. CDR3 sequence: CASSFTGSYNEQFF. The CDR3 DNA is TGTGCCAGCAGTTTCACGGGCTCCTACAATGAGCAGTTCTTC.

The chain combines TRBV27 with TRBJ1-2; D might be TRBD1 (6 bases). This CDR3 is 13 amino acids long. V lost 4 bases and J 3 bases, leaving 9 bases between the germline ends. From germline, CDR1 is MNHEY and CDR2 SMNVEV (reference sequence). The CDR3 reads CASSYGGDYGYTF. DNA for the CDR3: TGTGCCAGCAGTTACGGGGGCGACTATGGCTACACCTTC.

This rearrangement joins TRBV7-9 to TRBJ2-5; TRBD1 agrees at 9 bases. V shed 4 bases, J shed 5 bases, and the junction held 8 bases outside the gene matches. There are 15 residues in the CDR3. Germline V gene data show CDR1 as SEHNR and CDR2 as FQNEAQ (reference sequence). The CDR3 sequence: CASSSSTGGSETQYF. CDR3 nucleotides: TGTGCCAGCAGCTCGAGTACAGGGGGCAGTGAGACCCAGTACTTC.

This chain links TRBV6-6 with TRBJ1-1; TRBD1 is a possible D gene (6 bases). Germline V lookup: CDR1 MNHNY, CDR2 SVGAGI (reference sequence). The CDR3 runs to 16 residues. V was trimmed by 8 bases and J by 1 base, leaving 20 bases between them. The CDR3 DNA is TGTGCCAGCCTCAGGGGAGCAGGGAAAAGGAACACTGAAGCTTTCTTT. Protein: CASLRGAGKRNTEAFF.

This clone has ten or more counts. This chain uses TRBV6-1 with TRBJ1-2; possible D gene TRBD1, 6 bases. The germline V and J ends were trimmed by 5 bases and 7 bases, with 17 bases remaining between them. The CDR3 totals 14 residues. Per germline, CDR1 MNHNS and CDR2 SASEGT. This chain's CDR3 is CASSWGDTAGGYTF. The CDR3 nucleotides are TGTGCCAGCAGTTGGGGGGACACAGCTGGTGGCTACACCTTC.

The chain carries TRBV28 and TRBJ2-5, with 10 bases that match TRBD1. This CDR3 has 15 amino acids. Trimming cost V 6 bases and J 5 bases; bases outside gene matches: 9. Germline V lookup: CDR1 MDHEN, CDR2 SYDVKM. The CDR3 region is CASSAGQGDLETQYF. The CDR3 DNA reads as TGTGCCAGCAGCGCCGGACAGGGGGACTTGGAGACCCAGTACTTC.

The chain carries TRBV7-9 and TRBJ2-7; D gene ambiguous. The germline CDR1 and CDR2 sequences are SEHNR and FQNEAQ (reference sequence). Trimming shortened V by 4 bases and J by 4 bases, and 14 bases separated the two germline ends. The CDR3 length is 14 residues. The CDR3 DNA reads TGTGCCAGCAGCTCTATCCTATCCCCGTACGAGCAGTACTTC. Translated, it gives CASSSILSPYEQYF. The whole variable domain, filled in from reference TRBV7-9 and TRBJ2-7, reads DTGVSQNPRHKITKRGQNVTFRCDPISEHNRLYWYRQTLGQGPEFLTYFQNEAQLEKSRLLSDRFSAERPKGSFSTLEIQRTEQGDSAMYLCASSSILSPYEQYFGPGTRLTVT.

The gene calls are TRBV27 and TRBJ2-5; D is perhaps TRBD1 (5 bases). The CDR3 has 14 amino acids. V lost 6 bases, J lost 2 bases, and 13 bases lay in between. CDR1 and CDR2 (germline): MNHEY, SMNVEV (reference sequence). CDR3 region: CASSYGHSQETQYF. CDR3 DNA sequence: TGTGCCAGCAGCTATGGACACTCACAAGAGACCCAGTACTTC.

The chain recombines TRBV7-2 with TRBJ2-5; D possibly corresponds to TRBD2 (6 bases). The CDR3 sequence is 15 residues long. Germline-derived CDR1 and CDR2 are SGHTA and FQGNSA. Deletions cut 1 base from V and 4 bases from J, with 13 bases between. The CDR3, as DNA: TGTGCCAGCAGCTTAGACCTCGTGGGGGGAGAGACCCAGTACTTC. Translated: CASSLDLVGGETQYF.

The rearrangement joins TRBV7-6 to TRBJ2-7; the D is unclear. The CDR3 has 13 amino acids. In germline, CDR1 is SGHVS, CDR2 FNYEAQ. Deletions cut 1 base from V and 4 bases from J, with 8 bases between. The CDR3 DNA follows: TGTGCCAGCAGCTTAGGTGTTTCGTACGAGCAGTACTTC. This codes for CASSLGVSYEQYF.

In its sample, this clone was seen a few times. The V gene is TRBV28, the J gene TRBJ2-6; no clear D. Germline-derived CDR1 and CDR2 are MDHEN and SYDVKM. V was pared by 5 bases and J by 0 bases, with 8 bases between. The CDR3 has 15 amino acids. The CDR3 loop is CASSVGVSGANVLTF. As DNA, the CDR3 is TGTGCCAGCAGTGTCGGAGTCTCTGGGGCCAACGTCCTGACTTTC. Full variable domain (rest looked up from reference TRBV28 and TRBJ2-6): DVKVTQSSRYLVKRTGEKVFLECVQDMDHENMFWYRQDPGLGLRLIYFSYDVKMKEKGDIPEGYSVSREKKERFSLILESASTNQTSMYLCASSVGVSGANVLTFGAGSRLTVL.

The V call is TRBV19, the J call TRBJ1-1, with D hard to call. This CDR3 has 14 residues. V lost 9 bases to trimming and J lost 3 bases, with 17 bases between them. Germline lookup yields CDR1 LNHDA and CDR2 SQIVND (reference sequence). CDR3: CASRTWREDTEAFF. Written as DNA, the CDR3 is TGTGCCAGCCGGACCTGGAGGGAGGACACTGAAGCTTTCTTT.

This chain joins TRBV23-1 and TRBJ2-3; weak D call: TRBD2 (6 bases). TRBV23-1 is filed as an ORF, its function uncertain. The CDR3 length is 15 residues. Trimming removed 0 bases from V and 6 bases from J, with 13 bases in between. The CDR3, as DNA: TGCGCCAGCAGTCAATCGCCCGCTGGGGGGGATACGCAGTATTTT. Translated: CASSQSPAGGDTQYF.

The chain is built from TRBV7-3 and TRBJ2-3; 11 bases match TRBD2. Germline loops: CDR1 SGHTA, CDR2 FQGTGA. CDR3 length equals 15 residues. J gave up 2 bases and V 4 bases, and 2 bases lay outside the gene matches. This chain's CDR3 is CASSSTSGNTDTQYF. The CDR3 DNA reads TGTGCCAGCAGCTCGACTAGCGGGAACACAGATACGCAGTATTTT. The full variable domain, rest sourced from reference TRBV7-3 and TRBJ2-3, is GAGVSQTPSNKVTEKGKYVELRCDPISGHTALYWYRQSLGQGPEFLIYFQGTGAADDSGLPNDRFFAVRPEGSVSTLKIQRTERGDSAVYLCASSSTSGNTDTQYFGPGTRLTVL.

This clone was counted a single time. The rearrangement uses TRBV2 and TRBJ2-7; 10 bases line up with TRBD1. J gave up 5 bases and V 2 bases, and 6 bases lay outside the gene matches. From germline, CDR1 is SNHLY and CDR2 FYNNEI. The CDR3 has 15 residues. The CDR3 DNA is TGTGCCAGCAGTGAAACGGGACAGGGGTACGACGAGCAGTACTTC. Translating it yields CASSETGQGYDEQYF. The full variable domain, rest sourced from reference TRBV2 and TRBJ2-7, is EPEVTQTPSHQVTQMGQEVILRCVPISNHLYFYWYRQILGQKVEFLVSFYNNEISEKSEIFDDQFSVERPDGSNFTLKIRSTKLEDSAMYFCASSETGQGYDEQYFGPGTRLTVT.

The chain employs TRBV29-1 and TRBJ1-1; the D is unclear. The CDR3 sequence is 13 residues long. CDR1 and CDR2 from the germline V gene are SQVTM and ANQGSEA. The ends were cut back, 0 bases at V and 8 bases at J, with 13 bases in the middle. CDR3 loop: CSVEDHIAQEAFF. The CDR3 DNA follows: TGCAGCGTTGAAGATCACATTGCACAAGAAGCTTTCTTT.

This clone was counted between two and nine times. The V and J genes are TRBV4-1 and TRBJ2-5; D remains ambiguous. V was trimmed by 1 base and J by 5 bases, leaving 8 bases between them. Germline assignment: CDR1 MGHRA and CDR2 YSYEKL. The CDR3 covers 13 residues. CDR3 loop: CASSQAGVETQYF. As DNA, the CDR3 is TGCGCCAGCAGCCAAGCAGGAGTCGAGACCCAGTACTTC.